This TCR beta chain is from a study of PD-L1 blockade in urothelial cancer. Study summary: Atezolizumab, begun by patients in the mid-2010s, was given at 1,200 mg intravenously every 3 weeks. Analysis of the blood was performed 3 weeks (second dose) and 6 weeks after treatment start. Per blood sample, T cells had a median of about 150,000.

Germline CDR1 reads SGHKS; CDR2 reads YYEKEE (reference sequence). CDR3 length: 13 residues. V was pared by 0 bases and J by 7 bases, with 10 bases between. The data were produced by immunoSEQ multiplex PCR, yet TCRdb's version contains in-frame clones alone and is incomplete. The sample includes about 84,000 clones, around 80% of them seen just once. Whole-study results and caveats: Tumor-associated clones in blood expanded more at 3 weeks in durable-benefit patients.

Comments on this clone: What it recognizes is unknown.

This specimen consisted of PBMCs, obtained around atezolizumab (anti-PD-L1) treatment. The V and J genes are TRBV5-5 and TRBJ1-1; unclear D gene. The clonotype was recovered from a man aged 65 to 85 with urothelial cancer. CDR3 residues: CASSLGRLDEAFF. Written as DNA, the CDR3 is TGTGCCAGCAGCTTGGGGCGGCTAGATGAAGCTTTCTTT.